This T cell receptor beta chain is drawn from a study of blood T cell repertoires in COVID-19. Overall study: Sites in the United States, Italy and Spain provided acute and convalescent COVID-19 samples.

In terms of age and location, participants ranged from roughly 18 to 89 years and lived in about 25 US areas. The recovered donors of Cohort 3 showed two negative PCRs, clearance, or symptom resolution. V lost 3 bases and J lost 9; bases outside the gene matches: 8. Looked up from germline, CDR1 is LNHDA and CDR2 is SQIVND (reference sequence). This CDR3 is 15 amino acids long. In the original processing: Reference gene primer amplification yielded estimated nucleated cell counts. Sequencing used immunoSEQ multiplex PCR; TCRdb keeps in-frame clones, though not all of them. V and J calls and clone size are copied from that table; D and trimming were computed from the DNA. The profile covers 150,000 or so clones, with about 90% appearing a single time and 7% taken by the ten largest.

This sequence joins TRBV19 and TRBJ1-5; 10 nucleotides align to TRBD1. Input material: PBMCs or T cells enriched from blood (not recorded which). This TCR came from a woman aged 50 to 60 who had recovered from COVID-19. The DNA for the CDR3 is TGTGCCAGTAGTATGGGAGGACAGGGGGGTTCGCCCCAGCATTTT. It is translated as CASSMGGQGGSPQHF.